This T cell receptor (beta chain) was profiled in a study of T cell repertoires in cytomegalovirus infection. Study as a whole: Public TCR beta signatures marked donors with CMV infection and the matching HLA.

TCRdb processed the reads anew with MiXCR; each CDR3 protein has one entry. There are under 300,000 distinct CDR3 sequences in the sample; over 15% occur only once, and roughly 50% lies in the top ten. General study findings and limits: Within the response measured ex vivo, HLA-C-restricted CMV-specific TCR beta clonotypes were dominant. CMV carriers with the relevant HLA were identified by cumulative public TCR beta family frequency.

The CDR3 extends over 14 amino acids. In germline, CDR1 is SGHTA, CDR2 FQGNSA. V was cut by 1 base and J by 5 bases, with 12 bases left in between. Many counts were recorded for this clonotype. Its target is not known. The chain links TRBV7-2 to TRBJ2-7; the D gene is possibly TRBD1 (6 bases). The receptor was isolated from a human donor in good health (CMV status not recorded). Some clones in this sample may be carry-over from other donors' samples. Material for sequencing was CD8+ T cells from PBMCs. The CDR3 sequence is CASSLEGVLDEQYF. The CDR3, as DNA: TGTGCCAGCAGCTTAGAGGGGGTTCTCGACGAGCAGTACTTC.